The 12 T cell receptor beta chains below all came from one sample that was sequenced in a study of blood T cells in healthy people across ages. The authors ran a second PCR of 7 to 11 cycles using a sample-barcoded 5' primer and a J-beta primer mix. TCRdb analysed the 5' RACE reads with MiXCR anew, one entry per CDR3 protein. The sample holds fewer than 750,000 distinct CDR3 sequences; roughly 43% are singletons and the top ten take approximately 23%. The sequencing sample was made of blood. These receptors came from an elderly man in good health.

The table lists this clonotype with a few counts. The CDR3 loop reads CASSVKAATDTQYF. CDR3 nucleotides: TGTGCCAGCAGTGTGAAGGCAGCGACAGATACGCAGTATTTT. This sequence joins TRBV27 and TRBJ2-3; D is undetermined. Trimming took 5 bases from V and 3 from J, leaving 12 bases between them. Germline CDR1 MNHEY, CDR2 SMNVEV (reference sequence). This CDR3 region has 14 residues.

The chain combines TRBV6-6 with TRBJ2-1; possibly TRBD1 for D (5 bases). The V end lost 7 bases, the J end lost 6 bases, and 19 bases lay between the germline ends. The CDR3 contains 15 residues. CDR1 and CDR2 (germline): MNHNY, SVGAGI (reference sequence). In DNA form, the CDR3 reads TGTGCCAGCACCTTACAGGAACTGGGCTGCAATGAGCAGTTCTTC. Translating it yields CASTLQELGCNEQFF.

The rearrangement joins TRBV3-1 to TRBJ2-3; D is ambiguous. From germline, CDR1 is LGHDT and CDR2 YNNKEL (reference sequence). Deletions cut 0 bases from V and 7 bases from J, with 11 bases between. This CDR3 has 14 amino acids. The CDR3 here is CASSQERKWNTQYF. CDR3 DNA sequence: TGTGCCAGCAGCCAAGAACGAAAGTGGAATACGCAGTATTTT.

This clonotype was observed a handful of times. The chain is built from TRBV29-1 and TRBJ2-1; the match to TRBD2 covers 9 bases. The germline CDR1 and CDR2 sequences are SQVTM and ANQGSEA. The CDR3 sequence is 17 residues long. The J segment lost 0 bases and the V segment lost 4 bases, leaving 10 bases of the junction unmatched. CDR3 nucleotide sequence: TGCAGCGTTGGGGGCGGGGGGGCTCTAAGCTCCTACAATGAGCAGTTCTTC. Residues: CSVGGGGALSSYNEQFF.

The rearrangement links TRBV6-1 to TRBJ1-5; D gene ambiguous. This CDR3 has 13 amino acids. V lost 2 bases and J lost 2, with 4 bases in between. Looked up from germline, CDR1 is MNHNS and CDR2 is SASEGT. The CDR3 sequence is CASSEFRNQPQHF. CDR3 sequence (DNA): TGTGCCAGCAGTGAATTCCGCAATCAGCCCCAGCATTTT.

This clonotype was counted a few times. This chain uses TRBV27 with TRBJ2-1; D possibly corresponds to TRBD1 (6 bases). The CDR3 covers 15 residues. Germline CDR1 is MNHEY and CDR2 is SMNVEV (reference sequence). Trimming shortened V by 3 bases and J by 6 bases, and 15 bases separated the two germline ends. For the CDR3, the DNA is TGTGCCAGCAGTTTGGACAGAATAATTCCCAATGAGCAGTTCTTC. This translates into CASSLDRIIPNEQFF.

Concerning this clonotype itself: Possible read error: a much larger clone is one base away. The genes are TRBV12-3 or TRBV12-4 and TRBJ1-2, with 7 bases fitting TRBD1. After removal of 6 bases from V and 8 bases from J, the junction contained 15 bases not matched to a gene. The CDR3 sequence is 15 residues long. The CDR3 region has the DNA TGTGCCAGCAGCCCCAGGGCAGGGGGAGTTCAAGGCTACACCTTC. This translates into CASSPRAGGVQGYTF.

The chain combines TRBV3-1 with TRBJ2-1; TRBD2 aligns across 7 bases. The J call is in doubt because the DNA end fits TRBJ2-7 better. The CDR3 length is 15 residues. Germline assignment: CDR1 LGHDT and CDR2 YNNKEL (reference sequence). The CDR3, as DNA: TGTGCCAGCAGTCCGAGACCGGGGGACTACAATGAGCAGTACTTC. This gives the protein CASSPRPGDYNEQYF.

The V call is TRBV6-2 or TRBV6-3, the J call TRBJ2-5; 7 bases fit TRBD2. The J call may be incorrect, as the DNA end agrees better with TRBJ2-7. The CDR3 has 14 residues. Looked up from germline, CDR1 is MNHEY and CDR2 is SVGEGT. The CDR3 protein is CASRESGISLEQYF. In DNA, the CDR3 is TGTGCCAGCAGGGAGAGCGGGATCTCTCTCGAGCAGTACTTC.

This clonotype was seen a handful of times. This chain's CDR3 is CSVEDQGVTDTQYF. The CDR3 nucleotides read TGCAGCGTTGAAGATCAGGGGGTCACAGATACGCAGTATTTT. This chain joins TRBV29-1 and TRBJ2-3; 7 positions agree with TRBD1. Trimming at V came to 0 bases and at J to 2 bases, leaving 2 bases not matched to a gene. The CDR3 covers 14 residues. The V gene's germline CDR1 is SQVTM and CDR2 ANQGSEA.

The genes are TRBV7-2 and TRBJ2-3; 10 bases line up with TRBD2. The J segment lost 4 bases and the V segment lost 5 bases, leaving 9 bases of the junction unmatched. Germline V gene lookup returns CDR1 SGHTA and CDR2 FQGNSA. The CDR3 loop spans 16 amino acids. The CDR3 sequence: CASSPRASGSADTQYF. The CDR3 DNA reads TGTGCCAGCAGCCCCCGAGCTAGCGGGAGTGCAGATACGCAGTATTTT. The whole variable domain, remainder taken from reference TRBV7-2 and TRBJ2-3, is GAGVSQSPSNKVTEKGKDVELRCDPISGHTALYWYRQSLGQGLEFLIYFQGNSAPDKSGLPSDRFSAERTGGSVSTLTIQRTQQEDSAVYLCASSPRASGSADTQYFGPGTRLTVL.

The V gene is TRBV9, the J gene TRBJ2-5, with 7 bases fitting TRBD2. Judging by the DNA end, TRBJ2-7 fits better; the J call may be wrong. The length of the CDR3 is 16 residues. Germline V lookup: CDR1 SGDLS, CDR2 YYNGEE. The chain's CDR3 is CASSVAGARDYHEQYF. The CDR3 DNA reads as TGTGCCAGCAGCGTAGCTGGGGCCAGGGACTACCACGAGCAGTACTTC.